The source of this T cell receptor (beta chain) is a study of blood T cell repertoires in COVID-19. Study background: Donors in the United States, Italy and Spain gave samples during acute or convalescent COVID-19. Sample material is recorded as cDNA or gDNA derived from T cells, B-cell-depleted T cells, or PBMCs.

In the original workflow: Counts of nucleated cells, estimated from reference gene primer amplification, were obtained. The protocol was immunoSEQ multiplex PCR, while the TCRdb copy is restricted to in-frame clones and leaves out a portion. V and J calls and clone size are those listed in that table; D and trimming were worked out from the DNA. Counted here are around 180,000 clones, roughly 84% occurring once; the ten biggest clones make up 8% to 11%. V dropped 5 bases and J dropped 6; count of bases not matched to a gene: 11. The CDR3 covers 15 residues. Germline assignment: CDR1 MNHEY and CDR2 SVGAGI.

The rearrangement links TRBV6-5 to TRBJ1-1, with 8 bases lining up with TRBD1. Input material: peripheral blood. This receptor was obtained from a woman of 80 years or more with active or convalescent COVID-19. In DNA form, the CDR3 reads TGTGCCAGCAGTCTACGGACAGGGTCAGTCTCTGAAGCTTTCTTT. As protein: CASSLRTGSVSEAFF.